The 10 T cell receptor beta chains in this list originate from one sample, sequenced in a study of identical twins. TCRdb independently ran MiXCR on the 5' RACE reads; one entry per CDR3 protein. The data contain about 200,000 distinct CDR3 sequences, 15% of them singletons. This sample also appeared in a second study, on T cells expressing NK-cell markers.

The specimen was CD8+ T cells sorted from blood. The receptors derive from a young woman in good health.

The gene calls are TRBV9 and TRBJ1-2; possible D gene TRBD1, 6 bases. Germline V gene lookup returns CDR1 SGDLS and CDR2 YYNGEE. V was shortened by 0 bases and J by 3 bases, with 12 bases between the two germline ends. The CDR3 sequence is 15 residues long. CDR3 in amino acids: CASSVGNRVHYGYTF. DNA for the CDR3: TGTGCCAGCAGCGTAGGGAACAGGGTTCACTATGGCTACACCTTC.

The chain employs TRBV12-3 or TRBV12-4 and TRBJ1-1; 9 bases are a match to TRBD1. This CDR3 has 14 amino acids. V gave up 1 base and J gave up 4 bases; unmatched junction bases: 1. CDR3: CASSLGTGATEAFF. The CDR3 region has the DNA TGTGCCAGCAGTTTAGGGACAGGGGCCACTGAAGCTTTCTTT.

The table lists this clonotype with a few counts. CDR3 coding DNA: TGTGCCAGCAGCTATGGGACAGGGTGGGCTGAAGCTTTCTTT. It specifies CASSYGTGWAEAFF. This sequence joins TRBV12-3 or TRBV12-4 and TRBJ1-1, with TRBD1 matching 9 bases. This CDR3 is 14 amino acids long. V shed 6 bases and J 6 bases; nucleotides not matched to a gene: 8.

V usage is TRBV7-9 and J usage is TRBJ1-1; 7 bases match TRBD1. The trim removed 7 bases at V and 0 bases at J, leaving 8 bases unmatched. The CDR3 consists of 15 residues. Germline CDR1 is SEHNR and CDR2 is FQNEAQ (reference sequence). This CDR3 reads CASINRDSMNTEAFF. CDR3 coding DNA: TGTGCCAGCATCAACAGGGACAGCATGAACACTGAAGCTTTCTTT.

The chain recombines TRBV29-1 with TRBJ2-7, with D hard to call. Germline values: CDR1 SQVTM, CDR2 ANQGSEA. The V end lost 7 bases, the J end lost 4 bases, and 17 bases lay between the germline ends. The CDR3 is 13 amino acids. CDR3 sequence reads: CSALGRFGYEQYF. For the CDR3, the DNA is TGCAGCGCCCTGGGCAGGTTTGGGTACGAGCAGTACTTC.

The V call is TRBV15, the J call TRBJ1-3; 7 bases fit TRBD1. Germline assignment: CDR1 LNHNV and CDR2 YYDKDF (reference sequence). There are 14 residues in the CDR3. J lost 6 bases, V lost 0 bases, and 2 bases had no gene match. CDR3 residues: CATSRDTGANTIYF. The DNA for the CDR3 is TGTGCCACCAGCAGAGATACAGGGGCAAACACCATATATTTT. Full variable domain (rest looked up from reference TRBV15 and TRBJ1-3): DAMVIQNPRYQVTQFGKPVTLSCSQTLNHNVMYWYQQKSSQAPKLLFHYYDKDFNNEADTPDNFQSRRPNTSFCFLDIRSPGLGDTAMYLCATSRDTGANTIYFGEGSWLTVV.

This clonotype showed up many times. The J gene is TRBJ2-7, the V gene TRBV20-1; 7 nucleotides agree with TRBD2. The CDR3 is 12 residues long. Germline V gives CDR1 DFQATT, CDR2 SNEGSKA (reference sequence). CDR3: CSLPGGPYEQYF. The CDR3 DNA reads as TGCAGCCTACCGGGGGGACCCTACGAGCAGTACTTC.

The CDR3 loop reads CASSLLLPSSYNEQFF. The CDR3 DNA reads TGTGCCAGCAGTTTATTGTTACCCAGCTCCTACAATGAGCAGTTCTTC. J is TRBJ2-1 and V is TRBV27; D remains ambiguous. The CDR3 has 16 amino acids. Germline V gene data show CDR1 as MNHEY and CDR2 as SMNVEV (reference sequence). Trimming cost V 1 base and J 0 bases, with 10 bases left between them.

The chain recombines TRBV7-9 with TRBJ2-5; 9 nucleotides agree with TRBD1. Germline trimming cut 4 bases from V and 5 bases from J; bases unmatched to any gene: 8. This CDR3 is 15 amino acids long. Germline-derived CDR1 and CDR2 are SEHNR and FQNEAQ (reference sequence). The CDR3 sequence: CASSSRDRDRETQYF. The CDR3 bases are TGTGCCAGCAGCTCCCGGGACAGGGATCGGGAGACCCAGTACTTC.

This clonotype has only a few counts. The V gene is TRBV12-3 or TRBV12-4, the J gene TRBJ2-2; D is possibly TRBD1 (5 bases). Trimming left V 8 bases short and J 7 bases short, with 20 bases between. This CDR3 comprises 15 residues. The CDR3 DNA is TGTGCCAGCGTTAGGGGTAGGGTGGTTAACGGGGAGCTGTTTTTT. Its translation: CASVRGRVVNGELFF.